The entry below gives a single T cell receptor (beta chain) sequence along with its context. What it binds is not known. TCR alpha and TCR beta cDNA libraries carrying sample barcodes and UMIs came from 5'RACE with constant-segment primers. TCRdb re-derived calls from the 5' RACE reads in MiXCR, one entry per CDR3 protein. The sample has over 350,000 distinct CDR3 sequences, roughly 15% seen once. This entry belongs to a study of T-cell memory formation after mild COVID-19. Overall study: The study found TCR clusters largely donor specific.

General study results and limits: Cross-reactive memory appears to have joined, as suggested by some responding clones showing up in pre-infection memory.

The sequence came from a man aged 18 to 29 who had mild COVID-19 (a few samples of this study predate the infection). Cell type and time point are not known. The specimen was PBMCs or a T cell subset sorted from them (not recorded which).

The DNA of the CDR3 is TGTGCCTGGAGTAGCCAGGGGGTCCGGGAGCAGTTCTTC. Its translation: CAWSSQGVREQFF. This chain connects TRBV30 to TRBJ2-1; 7 nucleotides match TRBD1. Germline V gene lookup returns CDR1 GTSNPN and CDR2 SVGIG (reference sequence). The CDR3 spans 13 residues. V was clipped by 2 bases and J by 10 bases; unmatched bases: 8. Based on the CDR3 plus reference TRBV30 and TRBJ2-1, the full variable domain is SQTIHQWPATLVQPVGSPLSLECTVEGTSNPNLYWYRQAAGRGLQLLFYSVGIGQISSEVPQNLSASRPQDRQFILSSKKLLLSDSGFYLCAWSSQGVREQFFGPGTRLTVL.